This T cell receptor beta chain stems from a study of shared clonotypes between healthy human individuals. The table lists this clone with a count of one. Sequencing used immunoSEQ multiplex PCR; TCRdb keeps in-frame clones, though not all of them. The data show roughly 500,000 clones, approximately 81% seen once. The receptor was derived from a woman aged 40 to 49 in good health. Some clones in this sample may be carry-over from other donors' samples. Source material: PBMCs.

The CDR3 region has the DNA TGCAGCGTTGACGGGACTAGCGGGAGAGGGGAGACCCAGTACTTC. Translating gives CSVDGTSGRGETQYF. The V and J genes are TRBV29-1 and TRBJ2-5; 14 bases are shared with TRBD2. CDR3 length: 15 amino acids. The V and J ends lost 3 bases and 5 bases, in that order; junction bases with no gene match: 5. The V gene's germline CDR1 is SQVTM and CDR2 ANQGSEA.